The sequence of this T cell receptor beta chain was determined in a study of cytomegalovirus exposure and HLA in healthy donors. Study results and caveats: In a later analysis, TCR association rates varied by HLA locus: DRB1 most, HLA-C fewest. The classifier reportedly diagnosed cytomegalovirus status with high specificity and sensitivity. Per a prior analysis, the majority of TCR beta V segments were productive roughly 90% or roughly 30% of the time. Analyses of presence/absence relied on an assumption of roughly uniform sequencing depth across donors.

Germline V lookup: CDR1 MNHNY, CDR2 SVGAGI (reference sequence). V lost 6 bases to trimming and J lost 0 bases, with 11 bases between them. This CDR3 has 14 amino acids. Amplification used 60 Vbeta primers and 13 Jbeta primers. Profiling relied on immunoSEQ multiplex PCR, and the TCRdb table lists in-frame clones only, not all of them. The sample includes around 280,000 clones, around 90% of them seen just once. Turning to this clone: Its antigen is unidentified.

The receptor was isolated from a woman in her late teens or twenties in good health and CMV-seronegative. Material: PBMCs. The chain combines TRBV6-6 with TRBJ1-1; possibly TRBD1 for D (6 bases). CDR3 bases: TGTGCCAGCAGGTCACAGGGTTTGAACACTGAAGCTTTCTTT. Translating it yields CASRSQGLNTEAFF.